This T cell receptor (beta chain) was obtained from a study of blood T cell repertoires in COVID-19. Study summary: PBMCs, B-cell-depleted T cells, or T cells provided the cDNA or gDNA that made up the material.

Losses at the gene ends were 4 bases for V and 3 bases for J; bases not matched to a gene: 8. The CDR3 is made up of 16 amino acids. Germline V gene sequence: CDR1 LGHDT, CDR2 YNNKEL (reference sequence). The repertoire was sequenced with immunoSEQ multiplex PCR; TCRdb's copy has only in-frame clones and lacks some. The repertoire has 190,000 or so clones, roughly four fifths of them found once; the top ten carry about 12%. This chain connects TRBV3-1 (or the pseudogene TRBV3-2) to TRBJ2-7; 11 bases map to TRBD2. The sequencing input was PBMCs or T cells enriched from blood (not recorded which). The clonotype originates from a man in his forties who had recovered from COVID-19. As DNA, the CDR3 is TGTGCCAGCAGCCTAGGAGGGACTAGCGGACACTACGAGCAGTACTTC. Translation gives CASSLGGTSGHYEQYF.